This T cell receptor (delta chain) comes out of a study of gamma-delta T cells after stem cell transplantation. This CDR3 is 20 amino acids long. Trimming cost V 0 bases and J 3 bases; bases outside gene matches: 19. Looked up from germline, CDR1 is GEAIGNYY and CDR2 is EKD. TCRdb redid the clone calls on the RT-PCR reads with CATT. Found here are roughly 1,400 delta-chain clones, about 6.8% of them singletons; the top ten hold approximately 53%. This clone is medium-sized. The material sequenced was gamma-delta T cells. This chain links TRDV2 with TRDJ1; 9 bases match TRDD3. The TCR originated in a human donor. It is not recorded whose cells these are; they may come from a transplant donor. Here the CDR3 DNA reads TGTGCCTGTGACACCTTGGGGGACTCTGGGGGATCTGACAAATCCGATAAACTCATCTTT. This gives the protein CACDTLGDSGGSDKSDKLIF.